Listed below are T cell receptor beta chains from one sample, sequenced in a study of regulatory T cells in long-lasting Graves disease. TCRdb reprocessed the multiplex PCR reads via MiXCR and lists one record per CDR3 protein. The sample includes approximately 350,000 distinct CDR3 sequences, approximately 16% of them seen just once. The same data also went into a second study, on T cells in Graves' hyperthyroidism and ophthalmopathy.

The material sequenced was peripheral blood mononuclear cells (PBMCs), taken at new diagnosis, from a patient treated with antithyroid drugs. The receptors stem from a man aged 35 to 55 with Graves disease. Both conserved end residues are part of each CDR3. The D gene is left open where the match is weak. Clone size is not always given. Where it is, it says once, few, many or a class for expanded clones.

many TRBJ2-7 NA TRBV5-1 TGCGCCAGCAGCCATCCTGATTTCTACGAGCAGTACTTC CASSHPDFYEQYF
NA TRBJ1-5 NA TRBV6-1 TGTGCCAGCGGCCCTAGATTAGGCAATCAGCCCCAGCATTTT CASGPRLGNQPQHF
many TRBJ2-7 NA TRBV7-2 TGTGCCAGTACCTCCCTGGGAGAGCAGTACTTC CASTSLGEQYF
NA TRBJ2-2 NA TRBV11-2 TGTGCCAGCAGCTTAGCGGGCCATAGCGGGGAGCTGTTTTTT CASSLAGHSGELFF
NA TRBJ1-2 NA TRBV12-3/TRBV12-4 TGTGCCAGCAGTACCGAGGGGGGGAACTATGGCTACACCTTC CASSTEGGNYGYTF
many TRBJ2-7 TRBD2 TRBV2 TGTGCCAGCAGCGACTCGACTAGCGGGGGGATCCCCTCCTACGAGCAGTACTTC CASSDSTSGGIPSYEQYF
many TRBJ2-1 NA TRBV20-1 TGCAGTGCTAGACAACCCCACGGCAGGGAGTACAATGAGCAGTTCTTC CSARQPHGREYNEQFF
many TRBJ2-7 NA TRBV5-1 TGCGCCAGCAGCTTGCAGGGGACCCCCTACGAGCAGTACTTC CASSLQGTPYEQYF
many TRBJ1-2 TRBD1 TRBV3-1 TGTGCCAGCAGCCTAGACAGGGGATCTAACTATGGCTACACCTTC CASSLDRGSNYGYTF
many TRBJ2-1 TRBD2 TRBV20-1 TGCAGTGCTAGGGTCGGGGGGGGCTACAATGAGCAGTTCTTC CSARVGGGYNEQFF
NA TRBJ2-6 NA TRBV12-3/TRBV12-4 TGTGCCAGCAGCCAAAGGGGGTCTGGGGCCAACGTCCTGACTTTC CASSQRGSGANVLTF
many TRBJ1-5 NA TRBV28 TGTGCCAGCAGTTCTGGACACCGGGGCAATCAGCCCCAGCATTTT CASSSGHRGNQPQHF
NA TRBJ1-5 NA TRBV7-3 TGTGCCAGCAGCTCCAACACAGATACGCAGCATTTT CASSSNTDTQHF
many TRBJ1-4 NA TRBV5-4 TGTGCCAGCAGCTTGCGAGAGACGGGGGGTAATGAAAAACTGTTTTTT CASSLRETGGNEKLFF
many TRBJ2-7 TRBD1 TRBV30 TGTGCCTGGAGTCGGACAGGGAACGACGAGCAGTACTTC CAWSRTGNDEQYF
many TRBJ1-2 TRBD1 TRBV6-9 TGTGCCAGCAGTTACGGTGGGACAGGCTATGGCTACACCTTC CASSYGGTGYGYTF
many TRBJ2-3 NA TRBV10-3 TGTGCCATCAGTGAGACAGGGTGGGAATCTACGCAGTATTTT CAISETGWESTQYF
NA TRBJ2-7 NA TRBV7-9 TGTGCCAGCAGCCCGACTGGAGGCAGCGACGAGCAGTACTTC CASSPTGGSDEQYF
many TRBJ2-2 NA TRBV20-1 TGCAGTGCCCCCAGATGGGGGGCAGGCACCGGGGAGCTGTTTTTT CSAPRWGAGTGELFF
NA TRBJ1-1 TRBD1 TRBV3-1 TGTGCCAGCAGCCGCATTCAGGGGGGGACTGAAGCTTTCTTT CASSRIQGGTEAFF
many TRBJ2-7 NA TRBV18 TGTGCCAGCCGAGAACAGGGCTCCCTACCCTACGAGCAGTACTTC CASREQGSLPYEQYF
many TRBJ1-1 NA TRBV6-1 TGTGCCAGCAGTAACAGCTTGAACACTGAAGCTTTCTTT CASSNSLNTEAFF
many TRBJ2-7 NA TRBV6-5 TGTGCCAGCAGTTATTCCGGGCCATCCTACGAGCAGTACTTC CASSYSGPSYEQYF
many TRBJ2-3 NA TRBV27 TGTGCCAGCAGTTTATCAGCATCCGGGGGTGTTAAAAGCACAGATACGCAGTATTTT CASSLSASGGVKSTDTQYF
many TRBJ1-1 NA TRBV28 TGTGCCAGCAGTTTCGTGGAACCTGAAGCTTTCTTT CASSFVEPEAFF
NA TRBJ1-1 TRBD1 TRBV6-2/TRBV6-3 TGTGCCAGCAGTAGACAGGGGGCTGTCGCCACTGAAGCTTTCTTT CASSRQGAVATEAFF
many TRBJ1-2 NA TRBV4-1 TGCGCCAGCAGCCAGGTCACAGGGAACTATGGCTACACCTTC CASSQVTGNYGYTF
once TRBJ2-3 TRBD1 TRBV29-1 TGCAGCGTAGTACTCTCCCGGGACAGGGGCACAGATACGCAGTATTTT CSVVLSRDRGTDTQYF
many TRBJ2-1 NA TRBV29-1 TGCAGCGTTGAACGCAGGGATCGCTCCTACAATGAGCAGTTCTTC CSVERRDRSYNEQFF
many TRBJ1-1 NA TRBV15 TGTGCCACCAGCCTAACGGGAAACACTGAAGCTTTCTTT CATSLTGNTEAFF
many TRBJ1-6 NA TRBV28 TGTGCCAGCAGTTTATCCTGGCCTTATTTGGGCTCACCCCTCCACTTT CASSLSWPYLGSPLHF
many TRBJ2-2 TRBD1 TRBV20-1 TGCAGTGCTAGACGGCAGGGGGCTGTCGTCACCGGGGAGCTGTTTTTT CSARRQGAVVTGELFF
many TRBJ1-4 NA TRBV5-1 TGCGCCAGCAGCAAAACCGAGGGCGGTGAAAAACTGTTTTTT CASSKTEGGEKLFF
NA TRBJ2-4 TRBD2 TRBV4-2 TGTGCCAGCAGCCAAGGGACTAGCGGGGCTGTAGCCAAAAACATTCAGTACTTC CASSQGTSGAVAKNIQYF
many TRBJ2-2 NA TRBV11-3 TGTGCCAGCAGAAACAGGGAGGGGGAGCTGTTTTTT CASRNREGELFF
many TRBJ2-5 NA TRBV30 TGTGCCTGGAGCGCCTGGGAGACCCAGTACTTC CAWSAWETQYF
NA TRBJ2-3 TRBD1 TRBV19 TGTGCCAGTAGTAAGGGACAGGATGGATATACGCAGTATTTT CASSKGQDGYTQYF
NA TRBJ2-5 TRBD1 TRBV9 TGTGCCAGCAGCCGGACCTTCGACAGGGGTCAAGAGACCCAGTACTTC CASSRTFDRGQETQYF
few TRBJ2-7 NA TRBV2 TGTGCCAGCATCAGGTCGCAGGGCAAGAACGAGCAGTACTTC CASIRSQGKNEQYF
NA TRBJ1-2 NA TRBV30 TGTGCCTGGACTACCGGGGCAGGGTGGTATGGCTACACCTTC CAWTTGAGWYGYTF
few TRBJ2-7 NA TRBV19 TGTGCCAGTAGTATCGCAGGGGAGTACGAGCAGTACTTC CASSIAGEYEQYF
many TRBJ2-7 TRBD1 TRBV20-1 TGCAGTGCTAGAGATAGTAAGGACAGGGTCAACGAGCAGTACTTC CSARDSKDRVNEQYF
few TRBJ1-3 NA TRBV6-1 TGTGCCAGCAGGGAGCCGGGGGCTGCTGGAAACACCATATATTTT CASREPGAAGNTIYF
NA TRBJ1-6 TRBD1 TRBV19 TGTGCCAGTACCCCAGGACAGGGTTATTCACCCCTCCACTTT CASTPGQGYSPLHF
many TRBJ2-2 NA TRBV12-3/TRBV12-4 TGTGCCAGCACCCCGGACACCGGGGAGCTGTTTTTT CASTPDTGELFF
many TRBJ2-5 NA TRBV12-3/TRBV12-4 TGTGCCAGCAGTTTAGTGGTCAGAAAAGAGACCCAGTACTTC CASSLVVRKETQYF
many TRBJ2-7 TRBD2 TRBV6-1 TGTGCCAGCGGACTAGCGGGTGGCTCCTACGAGCAGTACTTC CASGLAGGSYEQYF
many TRBJ2-1 NA TRBV27 TGTGCCAGCAGTTTGGCCACACTTTACAATGAGCAGTTCTTC CASSLATLYNEQFF
NA TRBJ2-3 NA TRBV7-9 TGTGCCAGCAGCAGGGACTTTTACACAGATACGCAGTATTTT CASSRDFYTDTQYF
NA TRBJ2-5 TRBD2 TRBV27 TGTGCCAGCAGTTTATCGCCTGGGGCGGGAGGAGAGACCCAGTACTTC CASSLSPGAGGETQYF
many TRBJ1-2 NA TRBV12-3/TRBV12-4 TGTGCCAGCAGTCCGAGAATGACACTTAACTATGGCTACACCTTC CASSPRMTLNYGYTF